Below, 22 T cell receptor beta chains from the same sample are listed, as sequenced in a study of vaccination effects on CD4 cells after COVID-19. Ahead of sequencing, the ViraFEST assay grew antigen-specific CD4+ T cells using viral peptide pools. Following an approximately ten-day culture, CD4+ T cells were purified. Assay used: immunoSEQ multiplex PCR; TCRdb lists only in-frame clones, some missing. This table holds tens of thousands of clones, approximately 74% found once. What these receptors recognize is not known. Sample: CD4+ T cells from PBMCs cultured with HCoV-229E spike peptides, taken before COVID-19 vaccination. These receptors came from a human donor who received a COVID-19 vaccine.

The CDR3 region is CASSLEGEAGYTF. CDR3 bases: TGTGCCAGCAGCTTAGAAGGGGAGGCTGGCTACACCTTC. The rearrangement joins TRBV11-2 to TRBJ1-2; possibly TRBD1 for D (5 bases). This CDR3 comprises 13 residues. V was pared by 0 bases and J by 7 bases, with 9 bases between. Per germline, CDR1 SGHAT and CDR2 FQNNGV.

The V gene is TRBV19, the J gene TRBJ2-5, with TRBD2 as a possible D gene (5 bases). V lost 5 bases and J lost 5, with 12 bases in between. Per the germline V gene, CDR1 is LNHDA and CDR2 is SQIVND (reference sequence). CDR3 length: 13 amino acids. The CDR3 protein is CASSASSFETQYF. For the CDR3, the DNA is TGTGCCAGTAGTGCTTCTAGCTTCGAGACCCAGTACTTC. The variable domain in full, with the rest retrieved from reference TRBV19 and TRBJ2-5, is DGGITQSPKYLFRKEGQNVTLSCEQNLNHDAMYWYRQDPGQGLRLIYYSQIVNDFQKGDIAEGYSVSREKKESFPLTVTSAQKNPTAFYLCASSASSFETQYFGPGTRLLVL.

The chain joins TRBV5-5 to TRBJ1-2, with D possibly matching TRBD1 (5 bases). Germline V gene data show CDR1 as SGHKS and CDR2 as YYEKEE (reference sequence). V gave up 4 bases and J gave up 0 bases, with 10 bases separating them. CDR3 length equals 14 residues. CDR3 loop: CASSPIQANYGYTF. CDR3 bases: TGTGCCAGCAGCCCAATACAGGCTAACTATGGCTACACCTTC.

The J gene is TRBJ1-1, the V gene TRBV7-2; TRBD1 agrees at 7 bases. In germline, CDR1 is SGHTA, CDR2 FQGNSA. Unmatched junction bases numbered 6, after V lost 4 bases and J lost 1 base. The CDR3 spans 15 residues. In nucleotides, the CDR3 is TGTGCCAGCAGCTCGGACAGGCAAAAGAACACTGAAGCTTTCTTT. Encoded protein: CASSSDRQKNTEAFF.

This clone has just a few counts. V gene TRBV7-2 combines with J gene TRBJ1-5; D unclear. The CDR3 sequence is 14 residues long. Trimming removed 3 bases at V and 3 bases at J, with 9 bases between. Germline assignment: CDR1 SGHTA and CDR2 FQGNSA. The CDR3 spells CASSFGSSNQPQHF. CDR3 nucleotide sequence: TGTGCCAGCAGCTTTGGCAGTTCCAATCAGCCCCAGCATTTT.

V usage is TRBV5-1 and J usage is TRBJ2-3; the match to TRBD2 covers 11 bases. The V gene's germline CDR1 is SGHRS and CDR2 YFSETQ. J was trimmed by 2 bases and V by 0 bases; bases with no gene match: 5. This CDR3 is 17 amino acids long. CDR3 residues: CASSLALAGDLTDTQYF. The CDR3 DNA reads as TGCGCCAGCAGCTTGGCACTAGCGGGAGACCTCACAGATACGCAGTATTTT.

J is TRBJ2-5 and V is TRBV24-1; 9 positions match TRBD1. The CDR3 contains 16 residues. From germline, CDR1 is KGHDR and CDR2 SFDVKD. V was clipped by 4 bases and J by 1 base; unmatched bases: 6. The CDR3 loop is CATSETGTGTQETQYF. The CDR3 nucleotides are TGTGCCACCAGTGAAACCGGGACAGGGACCCAAGAGACCCAGTACTTC.

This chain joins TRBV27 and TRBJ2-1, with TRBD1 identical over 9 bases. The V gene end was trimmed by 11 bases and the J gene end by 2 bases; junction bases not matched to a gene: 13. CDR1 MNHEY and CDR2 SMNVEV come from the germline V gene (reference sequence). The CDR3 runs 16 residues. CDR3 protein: CAAHQTGQGTYNEQFF. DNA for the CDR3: TGTGCCGCCCACCAAACCGGACAGGGGACCTACAATGAGCAGTTCTTC.

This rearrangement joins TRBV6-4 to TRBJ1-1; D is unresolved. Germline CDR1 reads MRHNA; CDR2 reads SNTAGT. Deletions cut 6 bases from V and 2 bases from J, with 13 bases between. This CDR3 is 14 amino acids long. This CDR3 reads CASSVEIGNTEAFF. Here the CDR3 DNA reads TGTGCCAGCAGCGTGGAAATCGGAAACACTGAAGCTTTCTTT.

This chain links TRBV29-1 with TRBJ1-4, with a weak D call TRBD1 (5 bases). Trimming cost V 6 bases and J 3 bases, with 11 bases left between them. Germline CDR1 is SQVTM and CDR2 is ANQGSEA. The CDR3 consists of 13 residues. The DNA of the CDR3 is TGCAGCGTCGGTGGGACCGCTAATGAAAAACTGTTTTTT. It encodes CSVGGTANEKLFF. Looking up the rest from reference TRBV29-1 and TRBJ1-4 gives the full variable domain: SAVISQKPSRDICQRGTSLTIQCQVDSQVTMMFWYRQQPGQSLTLIATANQGSEATYESGFVIDKFPISRPNLTFSTLTVSNMSPEDSSIYLCSVGGTANEKLFFGSGTQLSVL.

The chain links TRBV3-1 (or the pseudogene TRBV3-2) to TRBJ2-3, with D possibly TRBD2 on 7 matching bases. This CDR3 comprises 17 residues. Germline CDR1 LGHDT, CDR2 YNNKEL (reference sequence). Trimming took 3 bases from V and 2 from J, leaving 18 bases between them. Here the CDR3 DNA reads TGTGCCAGCAGCCAGTCACGGGGGGCCGGGGTCACAGATACGCAGTATTTT. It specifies CASSQSRGAGVTDTQYF.

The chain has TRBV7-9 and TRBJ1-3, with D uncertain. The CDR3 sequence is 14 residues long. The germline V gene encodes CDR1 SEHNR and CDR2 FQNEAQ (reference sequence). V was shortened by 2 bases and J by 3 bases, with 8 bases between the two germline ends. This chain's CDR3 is CASSLFGGGNTIYF. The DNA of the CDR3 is TGTGCCAGCAGCTTATTTGGCGGTGGAAACACCATATATTTT.

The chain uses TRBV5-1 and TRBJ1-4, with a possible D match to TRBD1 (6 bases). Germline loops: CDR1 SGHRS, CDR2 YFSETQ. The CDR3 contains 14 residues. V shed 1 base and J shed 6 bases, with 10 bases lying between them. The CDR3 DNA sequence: TGCGCCAGCAGCTTGATACAGGGTGATGAAAAACTGTTTTTT. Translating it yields CASSLIQGDEKLFF.

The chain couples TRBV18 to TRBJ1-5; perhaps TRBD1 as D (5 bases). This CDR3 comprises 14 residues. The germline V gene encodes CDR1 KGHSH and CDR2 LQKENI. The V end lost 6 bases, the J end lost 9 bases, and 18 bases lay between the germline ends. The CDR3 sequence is CASSLGGDGRPQHF. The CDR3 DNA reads TGTGCCAGCTCGCTTGGGGGGGACGGGCGGCCCCAGCATTTT. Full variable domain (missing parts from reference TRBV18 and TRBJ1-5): NAGVMQNPRHLVRRRGQEARLRCSPMKGHSHVYWYRQLPEEGLKFMVYLQKENIIDESGMPKERFSAEFPKEGPSILRIQQVVRGDSAAYFCASSLGGDGRPQHFGDGTRLSIL.

The CDR3 DNA follows: TGTGCCAGCAGTAGGACTAGCGGGGGGGCTGGGGCCAACGTCCTGACTTTC. Residues: CASSRTSGGAGANVLTF. This rearrangement joins TRBV9 to TRBJ2-6; 15 bases map to TRBD2. Germline CDR1 reads SGDLS; CDR2 reads YYNGEE. Trimming at V came to 5 bases and at J to 2 bases, leaving 2 bases not matched to a gene. This CDR3 has 17 residues. The full variable domain, completed using reference TRBV9 and TRBJ2-6, is DSGVTQTPKHLITATGQRVTLRCSPRSGDLSVYWYQQSLDQGLQFLIQYYNGEERAKGNILERFSAQQFPDLHSELNLSSLELGDSALYFCASSRTSGGAGANVLTFGAGSRLTVL.

The CDR3 loop is CASSYLETVEAFF. The CDR3 nucleotides are TGTGCCAGCAGTTACTTGGAGACAGTTGAAGCTTTCTTT. This chain joins TRBV6-6 and TRBJ1-1; the D gene is possibly TRBD1 (5 bases). V lost 1 base to trimming and J lost 7 bases, with 10 bases between them. This CDR3 has 13 amino acids. Per the germline V gene, CDR1 is MNHNY and CDR2 is SVGAGI (reference sequence).

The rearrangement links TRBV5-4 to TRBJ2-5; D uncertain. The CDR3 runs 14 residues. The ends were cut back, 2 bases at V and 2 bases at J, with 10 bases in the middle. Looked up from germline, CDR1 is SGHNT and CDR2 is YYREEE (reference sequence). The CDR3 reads CASSFNQLQETQYF. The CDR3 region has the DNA TGTGCCAGCAGCTTTAATCAGCTACAAGAGACCCAGTACTTC. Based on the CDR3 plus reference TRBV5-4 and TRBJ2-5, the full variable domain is ETGVTQSPTHLIKTRGQQVTLRCSSQSGHNTVSWYQQALGQGPQFIFQYYREEENGRGNFPPRFSGLQFPNYSSELNVNALELDDSALYLCASSFNQLQETQYFGPGTRLLVL.

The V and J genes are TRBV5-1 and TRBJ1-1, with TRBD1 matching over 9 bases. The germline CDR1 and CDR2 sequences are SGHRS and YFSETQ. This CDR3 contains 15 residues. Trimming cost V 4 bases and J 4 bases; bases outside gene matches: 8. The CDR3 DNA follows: TGCGCCAGCAGCCCCGGGGACAGGGCTCCCACTGAAGCTTTCTTT. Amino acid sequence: CASSPGDRAPTEAFF.

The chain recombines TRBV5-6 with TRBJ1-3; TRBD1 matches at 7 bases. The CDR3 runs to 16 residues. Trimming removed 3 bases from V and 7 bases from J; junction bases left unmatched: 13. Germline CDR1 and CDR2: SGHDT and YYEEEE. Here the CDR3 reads CASSWTGFRRENTIYF. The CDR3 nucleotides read TGTGCCAGCAGCTGGACAGGTTTCCGAAGGGAGAACACCATATATTTT.

CDR3 sequence (DNA): TGTGCCAGCAGCCCGCGGGCCGGTGACACCATATATTTT. Protein sequence: CASSPRAGDTIYF. J is TRBJ1-3 and V is TRBV11-1; D gene unclear. The CDR3 covers 13 residues. Germline V gene lookup returns CDR1 SGHAT and CDR2 FQDESV (reference sequence). Trimming stripped 5 bases from V and 8 bases from J, with 13 bases between.

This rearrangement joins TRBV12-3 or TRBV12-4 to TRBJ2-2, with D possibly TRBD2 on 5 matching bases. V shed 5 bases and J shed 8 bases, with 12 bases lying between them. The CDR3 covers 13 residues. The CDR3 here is CASSLRRVGELFF. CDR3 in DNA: TGTGCCAGCAGTCTTCGGCGGGTAGGGGAGCTGTTTTTT.

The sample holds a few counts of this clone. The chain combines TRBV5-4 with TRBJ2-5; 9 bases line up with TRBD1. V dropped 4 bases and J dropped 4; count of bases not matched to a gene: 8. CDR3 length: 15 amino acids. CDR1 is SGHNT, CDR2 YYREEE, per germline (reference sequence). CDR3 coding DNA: TGTGCCAGCAGCGGTCGGGACAGGGATCCAGAGACCCAGTACTTC. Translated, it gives CASSGRDRDPETQYF.